The 18 T cell receptor beta chains below come from one sample, sequenced in a study of T cell repertoires in cytomegalovirus infection. From the reads, TCRdb called clonotypes with MiXCR, one entry per CDR3 protein. Of some 400,000 distinct CDR3 sequences in the sample, approximately 32% were seen once. Sequenced sample: PBMCs. These receptors all stem from a human donor in good health (CMV status not recorded). Some clones in this sample may be carry-over from other donors' samples.

This clonotype turned up a few times. The chain links TRBV12-3 or TRBV12-4 to TRBJ1-2; 9 nucleotides agree with TRBD1. Losses at the gene ends were 5 bases for V and 3 bases for J; bases not matched to a gene: 7. The CDR3 extends over 15 amino acids. The CDR3 sequence is CASSKRTGADYGYTF. The CDR3 DNA reads as TGTGCCAGCAGTAAACGGACAGGGGCGGACTATGGCTACACCTTC.

This clonotype was counted at least ten times. This rearrangement joins TRBV7-2 to TRBJ2-3; tentative D call: TRBD1 (5 bases). CDR1 SGHTA and CDR2 FQGNSA come from the germline V gene. V was pared by 2 bases and J by 7 bases, with 13 bases between. This CDR3 region has 14 residues. DNA of the CDR3: TGTGCCAGCAGCTTAATCATGGGGCAGCATACGCAGTATTTT. Translation gives CASSLIMGQHTQYF. The variable domain in full, with the rest retrieved from reference TRBV7-2 and TRBJ2-3, is GAGVSQSPSNKVTEKGKDVELRCDPISGHTALYWYRQSLGQGLEFLIYFQGNSAPDKSGLPSDRFSAERTGGSVSTLTIQRTQQEDSAVYLCASSLIMGQHTQYFGPGTRLTVL.

In this sample, this clonotype turned up a few times. This sequence joins TRBV10-3 and TRBJ2-7; D not resolved. In germline, CDR1 is ENHRY, CDR2 SYGVKD. The V end was cut by 4 bases, the J end by 1 base, with 26 bases between. This CDR3 is built from 19 residues. DNA for the CDR3: TGTGCCATCAGTGTTTTTGTTAGCCGTCGATCGAATAATTCCTACGAGCAGTACTTC. Translating it yields CAISVFVSRRSNNSYEQYF.

This clonotype was observed a few times. V usage is TRBV7-8 and J usage is TRBJ2-5; 7 nucleotides line up with TRBD2. V shed 8 bases and J 4 bases; nucleotides not matched to a gene: 4. The CDR3 consists of 12 residues. CDR1 is SGHVS, CDR2 FQNEAQ, per germline. This CDR3 is CASGLVPETQYF. DNA for the CDR3: TGTGCCAGCGGACTAGTTCCAGAGACCCAGTACTTC.

About this clonotype itself: It may be a read error: a sequence one base away is much more abundant. The genes are TRBV7-6 and TRBJ2-1; D may match TRBD1 or TRBD2 (6 bases each). Germline V gene lookup returns CDR1 SGHVS and CDR2 FNYEAQ. CDR3 length: 18 amino acids. This chain's CDR3 is CASSGGQDERSSYNEPFF. The CDR3 nucleotides are TGTGCCAGCAGCGGGGGGCAGGACGAGAGAAGCTCCTACAATGAGCCGTTCTTC.

Only a few counts were recorded for this clonotype. The rearrangement uses TRBV10-3 and TRBJ2-5, with a possible D match to TRBD2 (6 bases). Germline assignment: CDR1 ENHRY and CDR2 SYGVKD. The V and J ends lost 3 bases and 5 bases respectively, with 10 bases between them. The CDR3 runs to 13 residues. The CDR3 reads CAISEAGGETQYF. The CDR3 nucleotides read TGTGCCATCAGTGAAGCTGGGGGGGAGACCCAGTACTTC.

The chain couples TRBV5-4 to TRBJ2-7, with 12 bases identical to TRBD2. CDR1 and CDR2 (germline): SGHNT, YYREEE (reference sequence). The CDR3 has 17 amino acids. J lost 5 bases, V lost 4 bases, and 13 bases had no gene match. The CDR3 reads CASSPPGLAGSRDEQYF. CDR3 in DNA: TGTGCCAGCAGCCCACCGGGACTAGCGGGTTCCCGGGACGAGCAGTACTTC.

This clonotype was observed a handful of times. The chain recombines TRBV15 with TRBJ1-2; D remains ambiguous. The CDR3 consists of 15 residues. From germline, CDR1 is LNHNV and CDR2 YYDKDF (reference sequence). Trimming cost V 1 base and J 5 bases, with 14 bases left between them. The CDR3 DNA is TGTGCCACCAGCAGAGCCCCAGCGACGTCGTATGGCTACACCTTC. This translates into CATSRAPATSYGYTF.

This sequence joins TRBV29-1 and TRBJ2-5; 8 bases align to TRBD2. Germline CDR1 reads SQVTM; CDR2 reads ANQGSEA. The CDR3 length is 15 residues. The trim removed 4 bases at V and 2 bases at J, leaving 9 bases unmatched. CDR3 amino acids: CSVGRASGRQETQYF. For the CDR3, the DNA is TGCAGCGTTGGCAGGGCTAGCGGGCGGCAAGAGACCCAGTACTTC. Full variable domain (remainder filled in from reference TRBV29-1 and TRBJ2-5): SAVISQKPSRDICQRGTSLTIQCQVDSQVTMMFWYRQQPGQSLTLIATANQGSEATYESGFVIDKFPISRPNLTFSTLTVSNMSPEDSSIYLCSVGRASGRQETQYFGPGTRLLVL.

This clonotype showed up many times. This chain uses TRBV6-6 with TRBJ1-2; TRBD1 is a possible D gene (6 bases). The CDR3 sequence is 18 residues long. V lost 0 bases, J lost 3 bases, and 20 bases lay in between. Per germline, CDR1 MNHNY and CDR2 SVGAGI (reference sequence). DNA of the CDR3: TGTGCCAGCAGTTACTCGGAGCAGGGGACCGACGTAGACTATGGCTACACCTTC. It specifies CASSYSEQGTDVDYGYTF.

This chain uses TRBV29-1 with TRBJ1-4; D not resolved. V was pared by 4 bases and J by 8 bases, with 11 bases between. Germline assignment: CDR1 SQVTM and CDR2 ANQGSEA. The CDR3 covers 12 residues. Here the CDR3 DNA reads TGCAGCGTTGGGAAAGGTCGAGAAAAACTGTTTTTT. Protein product: CSVGKGREKLFF.

This clonotype was recorded at least ten times. The gene calls are TRBV19 and TRBJ1-1; D remains unclear. CDR1 and CDR2 from the germline V gene are LNHDA and SQIVND (reference sequence). The CDR3 sequence is 10 residues long. V was pared by 3 bases and J by 8 bases, with 4 bases between. CDR3 sequence reads: CASSMGEAFF. CDR3 DNA sequence: TGTGCCAGTAGTATGGGCGAAGCTTTCTTT.

This clonotype was recorded a few times. This chain joins TRBV7-8 and TRBJ2-2; perhaps TRBD1 as D (5 bases). V lost 4 bases and J lost 6, with 12 bases in between. Looked up from germline, CDR1 is SGHVS and CDR2 is FQNEAQ. CDR3 length equals 14 residues. The CDR3 loop is CASSSAGWAGELFF. The DNA for the CDR3 is TGTGCCAGCAGCTCCGCAGGGTGGGCCGGGGAGCTGTTTTTT.

In this sample, this clonotype turned up a few times. The V gene is TRBV19, the J gene TRBJ1-1; D is uncertain. This CDR3 region has 14 residues. Germline V CDR1 and CDR2: LNHDA, SQIVND (reference sequence). V gave up 7 bases and J gave up 5 bases, with 17 bases separating them. CDR3 DNA sequence: TGTGCCAGTACCCGGATGCGGGGAGGGACTGAAGCTTTCTTT. It specifies CASTRMRGGTEAFF.

In nucleotides, the CDR3 is TGTGCCAGCAGTCTCAGGGGATTCACTGAAGCTTTCTTT. Translating gives CASSLRGFTEAFF. V gene TRBV6-1 combines with J gene TRBJ1-1, with a weak D call TRBD1 (6 bases). The CDR3 consists of 13 residues. Between the trimmed V and J ends, which lost 5 bases and 4 bases, there was a span of 11 bases. Germline CDR1 and CDR2: MNHNS and SASEGT.

This clonotype was picked up many times. The J gene is TRBJ1-4, the V gene TRBV7-2; D may be TRBD1 (6 bases). Trimming removed 3 bases from V and 3 bases from J, with 14 bases in between. The CDR3 is 16 amino acids. Germline CDR1 is SGHTA and CDR2 is FQGNSA. The CDR3 nucleotides are TGTGCCAGCAGCTTGCAGGGGCAAGTAGCTAATGAAAAACTGTTTTTT. Translated: CASSLQGQVANEKLFF.

There are a few counts of this clonotype. J is TRBJ2-1 and V is TRBV9; D remains unclear. Germline V gene data show CDR1 as SGDLS and CDR2 as YYNGEE. Trimming left V 1 base short and J 1 base short, with 12 bases between. This CDR3 is 16 amino acids long. As DNA, the CDR3 is TGTGCCAGCAGCGTAACGTCGGATCCGTCCTACAATGAGCAGTTCTTC. Amino acids: CASSVTSDPSYNEQFF.

The chain joins TRBV2 to TRBJ1-6; D may be TRBD1 (5 bases). Germline loops: CDR1 SNHLY, CDR2 FYNNEI. The length of the CDR3 is 16 residues. Trimming cost V 2 bases and J 7 bases, with 15 bases left between them. The CDR3 DNA reads as TGTGCCAGCAGTGAATTCTGGGGGGGACCAAATTCACCCCTCCACTTT. Its translation is CASSEFWGGPNSPLHF.